Each of the 17 T cell receptor beta chains below was sequenced from the same sample in a study of technical replicates of blood from a handful of donors. The table came from immunoSEQ multiplex PCR; TCRdb's copy has only in-frame clones and leaves some out. The repertoire has tens of thousands of clones, 90% to 95% of them found once; the top ten carry 3.5% to 5%. Specimen: PBMCs. The source is a human donor in good health. Some clones in this sample may be carry-over from other donors' samples.

The genes are TRBV19 and TRBJ1-1; 9 bases are a match to TRBD1. The CDR3 covers 15 residues. The J segment lost 5 bases and the V segment lost 5 bases, leaving 9 bases of the junction unmatched. CDR1 is LNHDA, CDR2 SQIVND, per germline (reference sequence). CDR3 DNA: TGTGCCAGTAGTGCCCAACAGGGGGCAGGGACTGAAGCTTTCTTT. Its protein product is CASSAQQGAGTEAFF.

This clone showed up just once. V usage is TRBV9 and J usage is TRBJ1-6; 9 bases are shared with TRBD1. V dropped 4 bases and J dropped 8; count of bases not matched to a gene: 10. The CDR3 has 16 amino acids. CDR1 is SGDLS, CDR2 YYNGEE, per germline. The CDR3 sequence: CASSTKQGASDSPLHF. As DNA, the CDR3 is TGTGCCAGCAGCACAAAACAGGGGGCCTCCGATTCACCCCTCCACTTT.

The chain has TRBV13 and TRBJ2-5; 8 bases match TRBD1. Germline-derived CDR1 and CDR2 are PRHDT and FYEKMQ (reference sequence). V shed 5 bases and J 4 bases; nucleotides not matched to a gene: 3. The CDR3 consists of 13 residues. The CDR3 bases are TGTGCCAGCAGCCGACAGGGGAGAGAGACCCAGTACTTC. Its protein product is CASSRQGRETQYF.

J is TRBJ2-3 and V is TRBV13; 15 nucleotides match TRBD2. The junction had 5 bases not matched to a gene; V was cut back by 5 bases and J by 2 bases. This CDR3 is built from 17 residues. Germline V gives CDR1 PRHDT, CDR2 FYEKMQ (reference sequence). CDR3 DNA: TGTGCCAGCAGCACCTGGACTAGCGGGAGGGCCACAGATACGCAGTATTTT. Translating it yields CASSTWTSGRATDTQYF.

This clone appeared a few times. The chain recombines TRBV30 with TRBJ1-1; D is unresolved. This CDR3 comprises 13 residues. V was cut by 4 bases and J by 5 bases, with 14 bases left in between. Per germline, CDR1 GTSNPN and CDR2 SVGIG (reference sequence). This CDR3 is CAWIHGERTEAFF. Here the CDR3 DNA reads TGTGCCTGGATTCACGGGGAAAGGACTGAAGCTTTCTTT.

The CDR3 DNA sequence: TGTGCCAGCAGCGGACCGGACAGGGTAGGGGAGCAGTACTTC. It codes for CASSGPDRVGEQYF. J is TRBJ2-7 and V is TRBV9; TRBD1 matches 8 bases. Germline CDR1 reads SGDLS; CDR2 reads YYNGEE. Unmatched junction bases numbered 9, after V lost 3 bases and J lost 7 bases. This CDR3 has 14 residues.

The genes are TRBV6-1 and TRBJ2-1; 7 nucleotides match TRBD2. The CDR3 contains 12 residues. The trim removed 4 bases at V and 9 bases at J, leaving 3 bases unmatched. Germline V gene lookup returns CDR1 MNHNS and CDR2 SASEGT. The chain's CDR3 is CASSVSGLEQFF. For the CDR3, the DNA is TGTGCCAGCAGTGTTAGCGGGCTTGAGCAGTTCTTC.

The J gene is TRBJ2-6, the V gene TRBV7-3; the D gene is possibly TRBD1 (5 bases). The CDR3 runs to 16 residues. The germline gives CDR1 SGHTA, CDR2 FQGTGA. V dropped 4 bases and J dropped 0 bases, with 10 bases sitting between them. This CDR3 is CASSSDSGSGANVLTF. The CDR3 DNA follows: TGTGCCAGCAGCTCAGACAGTGGCTCTGGGGCCAACGTCCTGACTTTC. The full variable domain, with the rest looked up from reference TRBV7-3 and TRBJ2-6, is GAGVSQTPSNKVTEKGKYVELRCDPISGHTALYWYRQSLGQGPEFLIYFQGTGAADDSGLPNDRFFAVRPEGSVSTLKIQRTERGDSAVYLCASSSDSGSGANVLTFGAGSRLTVL.

The chain recombines TRBV7-9 with TRBJ1-4, with no clear D. V dropped 7 bases and J dropped 7 bases, with 16 bases sitting between them. This CDR3 is built from 14 residues. The germline V gene has CDR1 SEHNR and CDR2 FQNEAQ (reference sequence). DNA for the CDR3: TGTGCCAGCAAAGTGTCGGATGGGCGTGAAAAACTGTTTTTT. This sequence encodes CASKVSDGREKLFF.

The rearrangement uses TRBV25-1 and TRBJ2-3, with D uncertain. V was clipped by 5 bases and J by 6 bases, with 18 bases between them. The CDR3 covers 15 residues. Germline V gene data show CDR1 as MGHDK and CDR2 as SYGVNS. CDR3 amino acids: CASSKTPDPRDTQYF. CDR3 nucleotide sequence: TGTGCCAGCAGTAAGACCCCAGATCCTAGGGATACGCAGTATTTT.

The CDR3 bases are TGTGCCAGCAGTTTTGGACAGGGAACCTACGAGCAGTACTTC. It is translated as CASSFGQGTYEQYF. The gene calls are TRBV6-5 and TRBJ2-7, with 8 positions matching TRBD1. This CDR3 region has 14 residues. The germline V gene encodes CDR1 MNHEY and CDR2 SVGAGI. Unmatched junction bases numbered 4, after V lost 4 bases and J lost 2 bases.

This chain uses TRBV9 with TRBJ1-1; D remains ambiguous. The V end was cut by 1 base, the J end by 2 bases, with 6 bases between. Germline loops: CDR1 SGDLS, CDR2 YYNGEE. This CDR3 contains 13 residues. The chain's CDR3 is CASSVFTNTEAFF. The CDR3 region has the DNA TGTGCCAGCAGCGTATTCACAAACACTGAAGCTTTCTTT.

The chain employs TRBV2 and TRBJ1-1, with TRBD1 as a possible D gene (5 bases). Trimming cost V 3 bases and J 2 bases, with 13 bases left between them. The germline V gene encodes CDR1 SNHLY and CDR2 FYNNEI. The CDR3 runs 15 residues. The chain's CDR3 is CASSDPVGGNTEAFF. CDR3 nucleotides: TGTGCCAGCAGTGACCCGGTGGGGGGTAACACTGAAGCTTTCTTT.

The chain links TRBV19 to TRBJ2-7; tentatively, D is TRBD1 (5 bases). Germline CDR1 reads LNHDA; CDR2 reads SQIVND (reference sequence). Trimming removed 5 bases at V and 3 bases at J, with 11 bases between. The CDR3 totals 13 residues. The chain's CDR3 is CASSLAGYYEQYF. The CDR3, as DNA: TGTGCCAGTAGTCTTGCAGGGTACTACGAGCAGTACTTC.

CDR3 in DNA: TGTGCCAGCAGCGCGCGAGGTACGCAGTATTTT. Encoded protein: CASSARGTQYF. V usage is TRBV7-2 and J usage is TRBJ2-3; no clear D gene. CDR3 length: 11 residues. Trimming removed 5 bases at V and 8 bases at J, with 8 bases between. Germline V CDR1 and CDR2: SGHTA, FQGNSA.

The chain joins TRBV7-9 to TRBJ2-7; 9 bases match TRBD2. The CDR3 sequence is 15 residues long. Germline assignment: CDR1 SEHNR and CDR2 FQNEAQ (reference sequence). Trimming removed 5 bases from V and 2 bases from J; junction bases left unmatched: 7. CDR3 in DNA: TGTGCCAGCAGCAGTGCTAGCGGGGAAACCTACGAGCAGTACTTC. As protein: CASSSASGETYEQYF.

This clone was recorded only once. The V call is TRBV13, the J call TRBJ2-3, with 8 bases lining up with TRBD1. The CDR3 runs 14 residues. Germline V CDR1 and CDR2: PRHDT, FYEKMQ (reference sequence). The V gene end was trimmed by 5 bases and the J gene end by 7 bases; junction bases not matched to a gene: 8. The CDR3 reads CASSDTRGLNTQYF. The CDR3 DNA is TGTGCCAGCAGCGACACCAGGGGGCTGAATACGCAGTATTTT. The full variable domain, with the rest looked up from reference TRBV13 and TRBJ2-3, is AAGVIQSPRHLIKEKRETATLKCYPIPRHDTVYWYQQGPGQDPQFLISFYEKMQSDKGSIPDRFSAQQFSDYHSELNMSSLELGDSALYFCASSDTRGLNTQYFGPGTRLTVL.